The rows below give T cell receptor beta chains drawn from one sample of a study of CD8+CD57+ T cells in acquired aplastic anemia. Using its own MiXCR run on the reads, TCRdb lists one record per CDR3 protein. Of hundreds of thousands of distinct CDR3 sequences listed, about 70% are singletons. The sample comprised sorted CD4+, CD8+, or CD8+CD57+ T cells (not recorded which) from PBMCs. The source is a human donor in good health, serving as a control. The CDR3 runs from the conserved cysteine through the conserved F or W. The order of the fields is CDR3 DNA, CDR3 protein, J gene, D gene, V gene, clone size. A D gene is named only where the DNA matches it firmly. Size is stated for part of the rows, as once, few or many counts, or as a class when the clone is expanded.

CDR3 DNA: TGCAGCGTTGGCCAGGGAGGCGCCGGGGAGCAGTTTTTC; CDR3 protein: CSVGQGGAGEQFF; J gene: TRBJ2-2; D gene: NA; V gene: TRBV2; clone size: NA
CDR3 DNA: TGTGCCAGCAGCCCTCGGACAGGGAAAACAGATTCGCCGCTCCACTTT; CDR3 protein: CASSPRTGKTDSPLHF; J gene: TRBJ1-6; D gene: TRBD1; V gene: TRBV7-3; clone size: NA
CDR3 DNA: TGTGCCACCCGGAAGGCAGTAAACTATGGCTACACCTTC; CDR3 protein: CATRKAVNYGYTF; J gene: TRBJ1-2; D gene: NA; V gene: TRBV10-3; clone size: few
CDR3 DNA: TGTGCCACCGCAGAGGGCAAGACGCAGTATTTT; CDR3 protein: CATAEGKTQYF; J gene: TRBJ2-3; D gene: NA; V gene: TRBV24-1; clone size: NA
CDR3 DNA: TGTGCCAGCAGGAAGACAGGGACGGAGACCCAGTACTTC; CDR3 protein: CASRKTGTETQYF; J gene: TRBJ2-5; D gene: TRBD1; V gene: TRBV6-1; clone size: many
CDR3 DNA: TGTACCAGCAGCCCCGGGACAGGGGCCTACGAGCAGTACTTC; CDR3 protein: CTSSPGTGAYEQYF; J gene: TRBJ2-7; D gene: TRBD1; V gene: TRBV7-6; clone size: few
CDR3 DNA: TGTGCCAGCAGCTTAGGATCCAGGGGAGGAGATGCAGAGACCCAGTACTTC; CDR3 protein: CASSLGSRGGDAETQYF; J gene: TRBJ2-5; D gene: NA; V gene: TRBV7-7; clone size: NA
CDR3 DNA: TGTGCCAGTAGTATAGGGCCTCTTAATGTGGACACTGAAGCTTTCTTT; CDR3 protein: CASSIGPLNVDTEAFF; J gene: TRBJ1-1; D gene: NA; V gene: TRBV19; clone size: NA
CDR3 DNA: TGCAGTGGAGAGCGGGGGGGCCCAGAGACCCAGTACTTC; CDR3 protein: CSGERGGPETQYF; J gene: TRBJ2-5; D gene: TRBD2; V gene: TRBV20-1; clone size: NA
CDR3 DNA: TGTGCCAGCAGCGTAGAAGGGGGACTAGCGGGCAATGAGCAGTTCTTC; CDR3 protein: CASSVEGGLAGNEQFF; J gene: TRBJ2-1; D gene: TRBD2; V gene: TRBV9; clone size: NA
CDR3 DNA: TGTGCCAGCAGTTTTGACAGGGTAGGGGAGCAGTTCTTC; CDR3 protein: CASSFDRVGEQFF; J gene: TRBJ2-1; D gene: TRBD1; V gene: TRBV6-4; clone size: NA
CDR3 DNA: TGTGCCAGCAGCCAAAACAGGAGGCCAGATACGCAGTATTTT; CDR3 protein: CASSQNRRPDTQYF; J gene: TRBJ2-3; D gene: NA; V gene: TRBV3-1; clone size: few
CDR3 DNA: TGCGCCAGCAGCCAAGGGGACAGGGGCTACTACAATGAGCAGTTCTTC; CDR3 protein: CASSQGDRGYYNEQFF; J gene: TRBJ2-1; D gene: TRBD1; V gene: TRBV4-3; clone size: many
CDR3 DNA: TGTGCCAGCAGTGCTGGACAGTACTATGGCTACACCTTC; CDR3 protein: CASSAGQYYGYTF; J gene: TRBJ1-2; D gene: NA; V gene: TRBV6-4; clone size: many
CDR3 DNA: TGCGCCAGCAGTTTTTCACGAGCAAACGCTGAAGCTTTCTTT; CDR3 protein: CASSFSRANAEAFF; J gene: TRBJ1-1; D gene: NA; V gene: TRBV2; clone size: NA
CDR3 DNA: TGCAGCGTTGGATACGGGGGCACAGATACGCAGTATTTT; CDR3 protein: CSVGYGGTDTQYF; J gene: TRBJ2-3; D gene: NA; V gene: TRBV29-1; clone size: NA
CDR3 DNA: TGCAGTGCTATTCCATCCCCAGATTTT; CDR3 protein: CSAIPSPDF; J gene: TRBJ1-5; D gene: NA; V gene: TRBV20-1; clone size: many
CDR3 DNA: TGCAGCGTTCTCAGGGCCATGAACACTGAAGCTTTCTTT; CDR3 protein: CSVLRAMNTEAFF; J gene: TRBJ1-1; D gene: NA; V gene: TRBV29-1; clone size: NA
CDR3 DNA: TGTGCCAGCAGATGGGGGGTGTCAGATACACAGTTTTTT; CDR3 protein: CASRWGVSDTQFF; J gene: TRBJ2-3; D gene: NA; V gene: TRBV7-2; clone size: NA
CDR3 DNA: TGTGCCAGCAGTACAGCGGGGGGGTTCCCCCCCGATACGCAGTATTTT; CDR3 protein: CASSTAGGFPPDTQYF; J gene: TRBJ2-3; D gene: TRBD2; V gene: TRBV2; clone size: NA
CDR3 DNA: TGTGCCAGTAGACACGGACAGTTGAACACTGAAGCTTTCTTT; CDR3 protein: CASRHGQLNTEAFF; J gene: TRBJ1-1; D gene: NA; V gene: TRBV19; clone size: few
CDR3 DNA: TGTGCCATCAGTGGCGGGACAGGGGAGGATTCACCCCTCCACTTT; CDR3 protein: CAISGGTGEDSPLHF; J gene: TRBJ1-6; D gene: TRBD1; V gene: TRBV10-3; clone size: NA
CDR3 DNA: TGTGCCAGTACCGGACGGCGATATCAGCCCCCGCATTTT; CDR3 protein: CASTGRRYQPPHF; J gene: TRBJ1-5; D gene: NA; V gene: TRBV19; clone size: NA